This T cell receptor (beta chain) was captured in a study of long-term antiretroviral therapy in people with HIV. The study's findings and limits: Subsequent to ART, diversity was augmented yet persisted below that of transplant donor controls. Clones that had undergone expansion before ART prevailed in the repertoire throughout all time points. Controls exceeded HIV repertoires in CDR3 length range.

Version v3.0 of the immunoSEQ assay ran at survey level. Sequenced by immunoSEQ multiplex PCR; TCRdb stores in-frame clones only, minus some. The sample carries tens of thousands of clones, roughly four fifths recorded once. In the case of this clone: Its target is not known.

Each specimen consisted of 1-10 million cryopreserved PBMC prior to extraction of DNA. The CDR3 has 12 amino acids. Trimming shortened V by 4 bases and J by 6 bases, and 6 bases separated the two germline ends. Germline V lookup: CDR1 SNHLY, CDR2 FYNNEI. This specimen was unsorted PBMCs, taken 0.5 years after starting antiretroviral therapy. This TCR derives from a man aged 18 to 30 with HIV. The V gene is TRBV2, the J gene TRBJ2-2; unclear D gene. The CDR3 DNA follows: TGTGCCAGCAGTGGAGATTCCGGGGAGCTGTTTTTT. This codes for CASSGDSGELFF.